These 31 T cell receptor beta chains were sequenced from one sample in a study of identical twins. MiXCR, run by TCRdb on the 5' RACE reads, gives a single entry per CDR3 protein. The table lists roughly 750,000 distinct CDR3 sequences, approximately 22% of them singletons. The same sample was also used in a study of T cells expressing NK-cell markers.

Sequencing input: PBMCs. All receptors derive from a young woman in good health.

The rearrangement links TRBV5-1 to TRBJ2-7; perhaps D is TRBD1 or TRBD2 (5 bases each). The V gene's germline CDR1 is SGHRS and CDR2 YFSETQ. Trimming cost V 1 base and J 4 bases, with 18 bases left between them. The CDR3 consists of 16 residues. This CDR3 reads CASSLWGTGSRYEQYF. In DNA form, the CDR3 reads TGCGCCAGCAGCTTGTGGGGGACGGGCAGTCGGTACGAGCAGTACTTC. The full variable domain, its missing parts supplied by reference TRBV5-1 and TRBJ2-7, is KAGVTQTPRYLIKTRGQQVTLSCSPISGHRSVSWYQQTPGQGLQFLFEYFSETQRNKGNFPGRFSGRQFSNSRSEMNVSTLELGDSALYLCASSLWGTGSRYEQYFGPGTRLTVT.

The chain is built from TRBV5-1 and TRBJ1-1; maybe TRBD1 (6 bases). The CDR3 is made up of 14 amino acids. Germline CDR1 reads SGHRS; CDR2 reads YFSETQ. V was pared by 3 bases and J by 6 bases, with 15 bases between. The CDR3 region is CASSSPGQKPEAFF. CDR3 DNA sequence: TGCGCCAGCAGCTCGCCAGGACAGAAGCCTGAAGCTTTCTTT. Combining the CDR3 with reference TRBV5-1 and TRBJ1-1 gives the whole variable domain KAGVTQTPRYLIKTRGQQVTLSCSPISGHRSVSWYQQTPGQGLQFLFEYFSETQRNKGNFPGRFSGRQFSNSRSEMNVSTLELGDSALYLCASSSPGQKPEAFFGQGTRLTVV.

The chain links TRBV4-1 to TRBJ2-7, with D unclear. In germline, CDR1 is MGHRA, CDR2 YSYEKL. CDR3 length: 13 residues. V lost 0 bases and J 3 bases, leaving 6 bases between the germline ends. For the CDR3, the DNA is TGCGCCAGCAGCCAAGAACTTTTCTACGAGCAGTACTTC. This encodes CASSQELFYEQYF.

In this sample, this clonotype turned up a few times. This chain joins TRBV24-1 and TRBJ1-3; D not resolved. Trimming shortened V by 5 bases and J by 2 bases, and 12 bases separated the two germline ends. There are 15 residues in the CDR3. CDR1 and CDR2 (germline): KGHDR, SFDVKD. CDR3 region: CATSAPRAPGNTIYF. The CDR3 DNA reads as TGTGCCACCAGTGCGCCTCGGGCGCCTGGAAACACCATATATTTT.

This clonotype turned up a few times. The J gene is TRBJ2-5, the V gene TRBV20-1, with a weak D call TRBD2 (7 bases). CDR3 length equals 14 residues. V was cut by 2 bases and J by 1 base, with 11 bases left in between. In germline, CDR1 is DFQATT, CDR2 SNEGSKA (reference sequence). This CDR3 reads CSARNAGAQETQYF. In DNA form, the CDR3 reads TGCAGTGCTAGAAATGCGGGGGCCCAAGAGACCCAGTACTTC.

This clonotype was detected once. The rearrangement uses TRBV20-1 and TRBJ2-2, with TRBD2 matching over 12 bases. This CDR3 contains 18 residues. The trim removed 6 bases at V and 2 bases at J, leaving 13 bases unmatched. CDR1 and CDR2 (germline): DFQATT, SNEGSKA (reference sequence). CDR3 nucleotide sequence: TGCAGTGCCCCCAGAGGGCTAGCGGGGGGGCCCAACACCGGGGAGCTGTTTTTT. Protein sequence: CSAPRGLAGGPNTGELFF.

Only a few counts were recorded for this clonotype. The chain uses TRBV5-5 and TRBJ2-1; 8 nucleotides agree with TRBD2. The V and J ends lost 3 bases and 3 bases, in that order; junction bases with no gene match: 11. CDR3 size: 17 residues. CDR1 SGHKS and CDR2 YYEKEE come from the germline V gene (reference sequence). DNA of the CDR3: TGTGCCAGCAGCTCGCTAGCGGGTCCGGAAATCTACAATGAGCAGTTCTTC. Protein sequence: CASSSLAGPEIYNEQFF.

V usage is TRBV9 and J usage is TRBJ1-2, with D tentatively TRBD1 (5 bases). In germline, CDR1 is SGDLS, CDR2 YYNGEE. Trimming took off 2 bases at V and 3 bases at J, with 11 bases between the two ends. The CDR3 is made up of 14 amino acids. The CDR3 loop reads CASSVGGVDYGYTF. The CDR3 bases are TGTGCCAGCAGCGTGGGGGGAGTAGACTATGGCTACACCTTC.

V gene TRBV18 combines with J gene TRBJ2-4; no clear D gene. This CDR3 region has 12 residues. Germline V gives CDR1 KGHSH, CDR2 LQKENI. V lost 1 base, J lost 6 bases, and 4 bases lay in between. DNA of the CDR3: TGTGCCAGCTCACCACAATTAAACATTCAGTACTTC. Its translation is CASSPQLNIQYF.

This clonotype has more than one count but fewer than ten. The CDR3 protein is CARIEPQHF. The CDR3 bases are TGTGCCAGAATAGAGCCCCAGCATTTT. The chain carries TRBV9 and TRBJ1-5; D ambiguous. Trimming stripped 8 bases from V and 8 bases from J, with 5 bases between. This CDR3 is built from 9 residues. The germline V gene encodes CDR1 SGDLS and CDR2 YYNGEE.

V gene TRBV12-3 or TRBV12-4 combines with J gene TRBJ2-7; 12 bases are shared with TRBD2. V trimming: 4 bases; J trimming: 9 bases; junction bases outside the gene matches: 13. The CDR3 totals 16 residues. The CDR3 protein is CASSSQSPGLAGLQYF. Here the CDR3 DNA reads TGTGCCAGCAGTTCGCAATCGCCGGGACTAGCGGGCTTGCAGTACTTC.

J is TRBJ2-1 and V is TRBV15; 12 nucleotides align to TRBD2. J lost 8 bases, V lost 8 bases, and 10 bases had no gene match. CDR3 length: 15 amino acids. Germline V gene data show CDR1 as LNHNV and CDR2 as YYDKDF (reference sequence). The CDR3: CATSELAGGMDEQFF. In nucleotides, the CDR3 is TGTGCCACCTCTGAACTAGCGGGAGGCATGGATGAGCAGTTCTTC.

This chain's CDR3 is CASSLSQGMNYEQYF. In DNA, the CDR3 is TGCGCCAGCAGCTTGTCCCAAGGTATGAACTACGAGCAGTACTTC. The chain combines TRBV5-1 with TRBJ2-7; D unclear. The V end lost 1 base, the J end lost 3 bases, and 14 bases lay between the germline ends. Germline V CDR1 and CDR2: SGHRS, YFSETQ. CDR3 length equals 15 residues.

The rearrangement joins TRBV5-5 to TRBJ1-1; perhaps TRBD1 as D (5 bases). Germline V gene sequence: CDR1 SGHKS, CDR2 YYEKEE (reference sequence). V gave up 4 bases and J gave up 5 bases, with 18 bases separating them. There are 15 residues in the CDR3. CDR3 protein: CASSPTPWGGTEAFF. The DNA of the CDR3 is TGTGCCAGCAGCCCAACTCCCTGGGGGGGGACTGAAGCTTTCTTT.

V and J are TRBV3-1 and TRBJ2-1, with 7 bases identical to TRBD2. The CDR3 is 14 residues long. The ends lost 5 bases at V and 5 bases at J; junction bases unmatched: 6. Per the germline V gene, CDR1 is LGHDT and CDR2 is YNNKEL (reference sequence). CDR3: CASSASGIHNEQFF. CDR3 bases: TGTGCCAGCAGCGCTAGCGGTATACACAATGAGCAGTTCTTC.

For the CDR3, the DNA is TGCAGTGCTAGCACGGCAGGCGCCAACACTGAAGCTTTCTTT. It is translated as CSASTAGANTEAFF. The V gene is TRBV20-1, the J gene TRBJ1-1; no clear D. The CDR3 is 14 amino acids. The germline V and J ends were trimmed by 3 bases and 2 bases, with 13 bases remaining between them. Germline-derived CDR1 and CDR2 are DFQATT and SNEGSKA (reference sequence).

This clonotype was seen only a few times. V gene TRBV6-5 combines with J gene TRBJ1-1, with a tentative D call TRBD1 (5 bases). The CDR3 consists of 13 residues. V lost 2 bases and J lost 8, with 12 bases in between. Germline CDR1 reads MNHEY; CDR2 reads SVGAGI. CDR3 in DNA: TGTGCCAGCAGTTACGCTATGTGGACAGAAGCTTTCTTT. Translated, it gives CASSYAMWTEAFF.

This clonotype has just a few counts. V and J are TRBV5-1 and TRBJ2-3; D gene ambiguous. The CDR3 spans 14 residues. In germline, CDR1 is SGHRS, CDR2 YFSETQ. Trimming took 0 bases from V and 1 from J, leaving 6 bases between them. CDR3 DNA: TGCGCCAGCAGCTTGGGAGACGGCACAGATACGCAGTATTTT. Translating it yields CASSLGDGTDTQYF.

The table lists this clonotype with a few counts. The gene calls are TRBV15 and TRBJ2-5; D could derive from TRBD1 or TRBD2 (5 bases each). Germline-derived CDR1 and CDR2 are LNHNV and YYDKDF (reference sequence). The CDR3 consists of 14 residues. V was trimmed by 5 bases and J by 5 bases, leaving 15 bases between them. CDR3 in amino acids: CATSSRAEGETQYF. The CDR3 DNA reads as TGTGCCACCAGCTCCCGGGCCGAGGGGGAGACCCAGTACTTC. Filled out from reference TRBV15 and TRBJ2-5, the complete variable domain reads DAMVIQNPRYQVTQFGKPVTLSCSQTLNHNVMYWYQQKSSQAPKLLFHYYDKDFNNEADTPDNFQSRRPNTSFCFLDIRSPGLGDTAMYLCATSSRAEGETQYFGPGTRLLVL.

The chain employs TRBV20-1 and TRBJ1-2; no clear D. In germline, CDR1 is DFQATT, CDR2 SNEGSKA (reference sequence). The V and J ends lost 6 bases and 5 bases respectively, with 13 bases between them. The CDR3 extends over 12 amino acids. DNA for the CDR3: TGCAGTGCCCGGAAAGATTGGTATGGCTACACCTTC. Translating gives CSARKDWYGYTF.

The V gene is TRBV6-6, the J gene TRBJ2-3; 7 nucleotides agree with TRBD2. CDR3 length equals 13 residues. The ends lost 10 bases at V and 3 bases at J; junction bases unmatched: 7. Germline values: CDR1 MNHNY, CDR2 SVGAGI (reference sequence). Written as DNA, the CDR3 is TGTGCCACTCGGGGAGGGCCGACAGATACGCAGTATTTT. Protein: CATRGGPTDTQYF.

This chain links TRBV18 with TRBJ2-1, with 12 nucleotides matching TRBD2. The CDR3 is 18 amino acids. Germline CDR1 and CDR2: KGHSH and LQKENI. Trimming took 3 bases from V and 2 from J; bases not matched to a gene: 8. CDR3 in amino acids: CASSPLTTSGRTYNEQFF. CDR3 nucleotide sequence: TGTGCCAGCTCACCCCTCACGACTAGCGGGAGAACCTACAATGAGCAGTTCTTC.

This clonotype turned up a few times. The rearrangement joins TRBV7-9 to TRBJ2-7; D possibly corresponds to TRBD1 (6 bases). Trimming cost V 7 bases and J 5 bases, with 15 bases left between them. The CDR3 spans 13 residues. Germline V gives CDR1 SEHNR, CDR2 FQNEAQ (reference sequence). In DNA, the CDR3 is TGTGCCAGCACCGGGCAGGGGACACACGAGCAGTACTTC. This translates into CASTGQGTHEQYF.

This clonotype turned up a few times. The chain carries TRBV20-1 and TRBJ2-1; no firm D call. Germline values: CDR1 DFQATT, CDR2 SNEGSKA (reference sequence). Trimming removed 6 bases at V and 9 bases at J, with 12 bases between. The length of the CDR3 is 11 residues. The CDR3: CSAPGRGEQFF. The CDR3 DNA follows: TGCAGTGCCCCCGGGCGCGGTGAGCAGTTCTTC.

The rearrangement links TRBV27 to TRBJ2-1; weak D call: TRBD1 (5 bases). V was shortened by 2 bases and J by 1 base, with 12 bases between the two germline ends. CDR3 length equals 16 residues. Germline V lookup: CDR1 MNHEY, CDR2 SMNVEV (reference sequence). For the CDR3, the DNA is TGTGCCAGCAGTTTACGTGGGGCCTCTTCCTACAATGAGCAGTTCTTC. This translates into CASSLRGASSYNEQFF.

A few counts support this clonotype. The CDR3 spells CATSEFQETQYF. CDR3 DNA sequence: TGTGCCACCTCGGAGTTCCAAGAGACCCAGTACTTC. The chain couples TRBV11-2 to TRBJ2-5; D gene ambiguous. Germline V gene lookup returns CDR1 SGHAT and CDR2 FQNNGV. There are 12 residues in the CDR3. The V end was cut by 10 bases, the J end by 1 base, with 10 bases between.

The chain joins TRBV6-2 or TRBV6-3 to TRBJ2-1; the D is unclear. V was clipped by 8 bases and J by 6 bases, with 8 bases between them. The germline V gene encodes CDR1 MNHEY and CDR2 SVGEGT. The CDR3 is made up of 11 amino acids. CDR3: CASLNGNEQFF. CDR3 DNA sequence: TGTGCCAGCCTAAACGGCAATGAGCAGTTCTTC.

The rearrangement joins TRBV5-1 to TRBJ2-1; 10 positions match TRBD2. This CDR3 has 14 residues. V lost 2 bases and J lost 9; bases outside the gene matches: 5. Germline V gene sequence: CDR1 SGHRS, CDR2 YFSETQ. DNA of the CDR3: TGCGCCAGCAGCTTCACTAGCGGGACGGCTGAGCAGTTCTTC. This codes for CASSFTSGTAEQFF.

This clonotype has only a few counts. This chain connects TRBV5-1 to TRBJ2-7; 7 nucleotides match TRBD2. Trimming removed 1 base from V and 4 bases from J; junction bases left unmatched: 5. The CDR3 length is 14 residues. CDR1 and CDR2 (germline): SGHRS, YFSETQ. The CDR3 sequence is CASSLSQRGYEQYF. The CDR3, as DNA: TGCGCCAGCAGCTTGAGCCAGCGGGGTTACGAGCAGTACTTC.

About this clonotype: At one boundary the junction diverges from the germline segment, which might be a read error. The chain joins TRBV7-9 to TRBJ1-1; D is unclear. The germline gives CDR1 SEHNR, CDR2 FQNEAQ (reference sequence). The CDR3 consists of 14 residues. CDR3 nucleotides: TGTGCCAGCAGCTTAAGTATAGGGAACGCTGAAGCTTTCTTT. This codes for CASSLSIGNAEAFF. Full variable domain (rest looked up from reference TRBV7-9 and TRBJ1-1): DTGVSQNPRHKITKRGQNVTFRCDPISEHNRLYWYRQTLGQGPEFLTYFQNEAQLEKSRLLSDRFSAERPKGSFSTLEIQRTEQGDSAMYLCASSLSIGNAEAFFGQGTRLTVV.

This clonotype was counted between two and nine times. In DNA form, the CDR3 reads TGTGCCAGCAGCGTAGCAGGATCCTACGAGCAGTACTTC. This codes for CASSVAGSYEQYF. The genes are TRBV9 and TRBJ2-7, with D uncertain. The germline V and J ends were trimmed by 0 bases and 1 base, with 5 bases remaining between them. The CDR3 is made up of 13 amino acids. CDR1 is SGDLS, CDR2 YYNGEE, per germline. The full variable domain, rest sourced from reference TRBV9 and TRBJ2-7, is DSGVTQTPKHLITATGQRVTLRCSPRSGDLSVYWYQQSLDQGLQFLIQYYNGEERAKGNILERFSAQQFPDLHSELNLSSLELGDSALYFCASSVAGSYEQYFGPGTRLTVT.